This entry lists 20 T cell receptor beta chains sequenced from one sample in a study of Ad26.COV2.S vaccination and SARS-CoV-2 variants. Treatment specified: 15 to 20 received Ad26.COV2.S at low or high dose, single or two shots; roughly 5 received placebo; per-sample allocation not given. Collection of the samples took place on day 63 after the first injection of vaccine or placebo. The data were produced by immunoSEQ multiplex PCR, yet TCRdb's version contains in-frame clones alone and is incomplete. The sample lists hundreds of thousands of clones, 80% to 95% seen once, with approximately 12% in the top ten. This specimen consisted of peripheral blood, obtained in a trial of Ad26.COV2.S vaccine versus placebo. The receptor set was obtained from a person between 18 and 59 years old who received the Ad26.COV2.S COVID-19 vaccine or a placebo.

The genes are TRBV3-1 (or the pseudogene TRBV3-2) and TRBJ2-7, with 9 nucleotides matching TRBD1. J was trimmed by 11 bases and V by 0 bases; bases with no gene match: 23. This CDR3 region has 19 residues. Germline V gene lookup returns CDR1 LGHDT and CDR2 YNNKEL (reference sequence). The DNA of the CDR3 is TGTGCCAGCAGCCAAGATCACTACTTGTTGAACAGGGGGCGCGGATTGAAGTACTTC. Translated, it gives CASSQDHYLLNRGRGLKYF.

The chain is built from TRBV18 and TRBJ1-2, with D possibly being TRBD1 (6 bases). Per the germline V gene, CDR1 is KGHSH and CDR2 is LQKENI. Trimming removed 3 bases at V and 4 bases at J, with 12 bases between. The CDR3 is 14 amino acids. This chain's CDR3 is CASSPDSSLYGYTF. The CDR3 nucleotides read TGTGCCAGCTCACCGGACAGTAGCCTCTATGGCTACACCTTC.

This clone was detected only once. V and J are TRBV19 and TRBJ2-7; D call uncertain. The germline CDR1 and CDR2 sequences are LNHDA and SQIVND (reference sequence). This CDR3 contains 13 residues. Trimming removed 11 bases from V and 1 base from J, with 15 bases in between. CDR3 amino acids: CALENPFSYEQYF. The CDR3, as DNA: TGTGCCCTCGAAAACCCCTTTTCCTACGAGCAGTACTTC.

This chain links TRBV20-1 with TRBJ2-1; no reliable D call. CDR1 is DFQATT and CDR2 is SNEGSKA in the germline V gene (reference sequence). Deletions cut 3 bases from V and 5 bases from J, with 11 bases between. This CDR3 has 13 residues. CDR3 nucleotide sequence: TGCAGTGCTAGTAGGCTAGAAAACAATGAGCAGTTCTTC. This sequence encodes CSASRLENNEQFF.

This rearrangement joins TRBV7-7 to TRBJ2-3; 9 bases line up with TRBD2. The junction had 4 bases not matched to a gene; V was cut back by 1 base and J by 2 bases. CDR1 and CDR2 (germline): SSHAT, FNYEAQ (reference sequence). The length of the CDR3 is 16 residues. CDR3 loop: CASSLGLAGPTDTQYF. The CDR3 region has the DNA TGTGCCAGCAGCTTAGGGCTAGCGGGACCCACAGATACGCAGTATTTT. Full variable domain (remainder filled in from reference TRBV7-7 and TRBJ2-3): GAGVSQSPRYKVTKRGQDVTLRCDPISSHATLYWYQQALGQGPEFLTYFNYEAQPDKSGLPSDRFSAERPEGSISTLTIQRTEQRDSAMYRCASSLGLAGPTDTQYFGPGTRLTVL.

The chain combines TRBV5-1 with TRBJ2-3, with TRBD2 matching over 7 bases. The CDR3 consists of 14 residues. CDR1 and CDR2 (germline): SGHRS, YFSETQ. Losses at the gene ends were 7 bases for V and 0 bases for J; bases not matched to a gene: 5. CDR3 coding DNA: TGCGCCAGCCAACTAGCGCCTAGCACAGATACGCAGTATTTT. It codes for CASQLAPSTDTQYF.

The chain combines TRBV7-2 with TRBJ2-1, with 7 bases that match TRBD2. The V gene end was trimmed by 5 bases and the J gene end by 5 bases; junction bases not matched to a gene: 9. Per germline, CDR1 SGHTA and CDR2 FQGNSA. CDR3 length: 15 amino acids. For the CDR3, the DNA is TGTGCCAGCAGCGCAAGCGGGAACTGGAACAATGAGCAGTTCTTC. It codes for CASSASGNWNNEQFF. The variable domain in full, with the rest retrieved from reference TRBV7-2 and TRBJ2-1, is GAGVSQSPSNKVTEKGKDVELRCDPISGHTALYWYRQSLGQGLEFLIYFQGNSAPDKSGLPSDRFSAERTGGSVSTLTIQRTQQEDSAVYLCASSASGNWNNEQFFGPGTRLTVL.

This rearrangement joins TRBV14 to TRBJ2-1; no definite D call. This CDR3 has 16 residues. V lost 2 bases and J 0 bases, leaving 11 bases between the germline ends. From germline, CDR1 is SGHDN and CDR2 FVKESK. CDR3 sequence (DNA): TGTGCCAGCAGCCAACGGCGGAAAAGCTCCTACAATGAGCAGTTCTTC. Protein sequence: CASSQRRKSSYNEQFF. Supplemented by reference TRBV14 and TRBJ2-1, the full variable domain reads EAGVTQFPSHSVIEKGQTVTLRCDPISGHDNLYWYRRVMGKEIKFLLHFVKESKQDESGMPNNRFLAERTGGTYSTLKVQPAELEDSGVYFCASSQRRKSSYNEQFFGPGTRLTVL.

The chain employs TRBV27 and TRBJ2-3, with D unclear. The germline V gene has CDR1 MNHEY and CDR2 SMNVEV (reference sequence). This CDR3 spans 12 amino acids. V lost 2 bases and J 5 bases, leaving 5 bases between the germline ends. The CDR3 spells CASSLNGDTQYF. CDR3 bases: TGTGCCAGCAGTTTAAATGGAGATACGCAGTATTTT.

This clone has just one count. The CDR3 sequence is CASTPQTATNEKLFF. DNA of the CDR3: TGTGCCAGTACTCCCCAGACTGCAACTAATGAAAAACTGTTTTTT. V usage is TRBV19 and J usage is TRBJ1-4, with D uncertain. This CDR3 region has 15 residues. From germline, CDR1 is LNHDA and CDR2 SQIVND (reference sequence). V was trimmed by 7 bases and J by 0 bases, leaving 12 bases between them. Complete variable domain (other parts from reference TRBV19 and TRBJ1-4): DGGITQSPKYLFRKEGQNVTLSCEQNLNHDAMYWYRQDPGQGLRLIYYSQIVNDFQKGDIAEGYSVSREKKESFPLTVTSAQKNPTAFYLCASTPQTATNEKLFFGSGTQLSVL.

V is TRBV6-6 and J is TRBJ1-2; 9 positions match TRBD1. The V segment lost 0 bases and the J segment 4 bases; nucleotides outside the gene matches: 6. Germline loops: CDR1 MNHNY, CDR2 SVGAGI (reference sequence). The CDR3 is 16 amino acids. The CDR3 DNA follows: TGTGCCAGCAGTTACTCCGGGGGACAGGGAGTCTATGGCTACACCTTC. The encoded protein is CASSYSGGQGVYGYTF.

For the CDR3, the DNA is TGTGCCAGCAGTTACCCAGCCATGGAGCGGGAGACCCCCTACGAGCAGTACTTC. Its translation is CASSYPAMERETPYEQYF. The chain combines TRBV6-2 or TRBV6-3 with TRBJ2-7; 8 bases agree with TRBD2. The CDR3 is 18 residues long. With V trimmed by 2 bases and J by 2 bases, 14 bases remained unmatched. Looked up from germline, CDR1 is MNHEY and CDR2 is SVGEGT.

The gene calls are TRBV11-2 and TRBJ2-5; TRBD2 matches 9 bases. The germline V gene has CDR1 SGHAT and CDR2 FQNNGV. With 2 bases clipped from V and 4 bases from J, the junction kept 5 bases outside the gene matches. The CDR3 spans 15 residues. The CDR3 sequence: CASSLSGRPGETQYF. The CDR3 DNA sequence: TGTGCCAGCAGCTTAAGCGGGAGGCCGGGAGAGACCCAGTACTTC.

V gene TRBV3-1 (or the pseudogene TRBV3-2) combines with J gene TRBJ2-7; D is undetermined. The CDR3 is 16 amino acids. Germline-derived CDR1 and CDR2 are LGHDT and YNNKEL (reference sequence). The V gene lost 4 bases and the J gene lost 3 bases, with 19 bases spanning the gap. The CDR3 sequence is CASSLSVGVRNYEQYF. In DNA form, the CDR3 reads TGTGCCAGCAGCCTCTCCGTTGGGGTAAGAAACTACGAGCAGTACTTC.

The chain uses TRBV29-1 and TRBJ2-1, with TRBD2 identical over 12 bases. This CDR3 comprises 18 residues. Germline CDR1 and CDR2: SQVTM and ANQGSEA. V lost 6 bases and J lost 0; bases outside the gene matches: 12. The CDR3 region is CSVRLAGVLVSSYNEQFF. The CDR3 DNA reads as TGCAGCGTCCGACTAGCGGGAGTACTAGTTAGCTCCTACAATGAGCAGTTCTTC.

This chain uses TRBV2 with TRBJ2-7; 8 nucleotides match TRBD1. Germline V gene lookup returns CDR1 SNHLY and CDR2 FYNNEI. Trimming at V came to 8 bases and at J to 0 bases, leaving 6 bases not matched to a gene. The CDR3 runs to 14 residues. Here the CDR3 DNA reads TGTGCCAGCCGCGTACAGGGGGTCTCCTACGAGCAGTACTTC. Translated: CASRVQGVSYEQYF. Full variable domain (missing parts from reference TRBV2 and TRBJ2-7): EPEVTQTPSHQVTQMGQEVILRCVPISNHLYFYWYRQILGQKVEFLVSFYNNEISEKSEIFDDQFSVERPDGSNFTLKIRSTKLEDSAMYFCASRVQGVSYEQYFGPGTRLTVT.

The table lists this clone with a count of one. The chain combines TRBV5-1 with TRBJ1-1; maybe TRBD1 (6 bases). Trimming removed 1 base at V and 0 bases at J, with 10 bases between. Germline V lookup: CDR1 SGHRS, CDR2 YFSETQ. The CDR3 loop spans 15 amino acids. CDR3 residues: CASSLTGTMNTEAFF. Here the CDR3 DNA reads TGCGCCAGCAGCTTGACAGGGACCATGAACACTGAAGCTTTCTTT.

This clone was seen a single time. The V and J genes are TRBV6-2 or TRBV6-3 and TRBJ1-4, with D possibly matching TRBD1 (6 bases). This CDR3 spans 16 amino acids. The germline CDR1 and CDR2 sequences are MNHEY and SVGEGT. Trimming left V 2 bases short and J 3 bases short, with 13 bases between. This CDR3 is CASSYPAGDANEKLFF. The CDR3 coding sequence is TGTGCCAGCAGTTACCCGGCAGGGGACGCTAATGAAAAACTGTTTTTT.

J is TRBJ1-1 and V is TRBV19, with 11 bases aligning to TRBD1. This CDR3 is built from 16 residues. CDR1 and CDR2 from the germline V gene are LNHDA and SQIVND (reference sequence). J was trimmed by 0 bases and V by 8 bases; bases with no gene match: 8. CDR3 nucleotides: TGTGCCAGTGGACAGGGGGCGTGGGGGATGAACACTGAAGCTTTCTTT. Residues: CASGQGAWGMNTEAFF.

This clone was recorded a few times. The chain couples TRBV12-3 or TRBV12-4 to TRBJ2-2; D perhaps matches TRBD1 (6 bases). The CDR3 covers 13 residues. Trimming pared 6 bases from V and 5 bases from J, leaving 10 bases between. The CDR3 nucleotides read TGTGCCAGCAGGTACAGGGTTACCGGGGAGCTGTTTTTT. As protein: CASRYRVTGELFF.